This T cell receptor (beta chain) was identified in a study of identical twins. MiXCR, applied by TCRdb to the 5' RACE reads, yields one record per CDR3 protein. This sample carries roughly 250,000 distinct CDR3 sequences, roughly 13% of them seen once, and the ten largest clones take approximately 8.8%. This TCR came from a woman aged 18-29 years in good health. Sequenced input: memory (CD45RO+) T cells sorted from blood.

In nucleotides, the CDR3 is TGCAGTGCTAGATGTGGCGGGAGGGCCAATCCAGATACGCAGTATTTT. Translated: CSARCGGRANPDTQYF. This chain joins TRBV20-1 and TRBJ2-3, with TRBD2 matching 9 bases. The J segment lost 4 bases and the V segment lost 2 bases, leaving 10 bases of the junction unmatched. Germline V gene lookup returns CDR1 DFQATT and CDR2 SNEGSKA (reference sequence). This CDR3 spans 16 amino acids.